Following are 19 T cell receptor beta chains from one sample sequenced in a study of cytomegalovirus exposure and HLA in healthy donors. The primer mix had 60 Vbeta and 13 Jbeta primers. The data were produced by immunoSEQ multiplex PCR, yet TCRdb's version contains in-frame clones alone and is incomplete. The sample carries about 130,000 clones, about 61% recorded once. The sample consisted of PBMCs. The receptors were gathered from a middle-aged woman in good health and CMV-seronegative.

The V call is TRBV7-2, the J call TRBJ2-6, with 7 bases aligning to TRBD2. CDR3 length equals 16 residues. The germline V gene has CDR1 SGHTA and CDR2 FQGNSA. V lost 1 base, J lost 4 bases, and 4 bases stayed unmatched. The CDR3 sequence: CASSLGEGTGANVLTF. CDR3 DNA: TGTGCCAGCAGCTTAGGGGAGGGGACCGGGGCCAACGTCCTGACTTTC.

This chain joins TRBV11-2 and TRBJ1-2; 7 positions match TRBD1. This CDR3 comprises 16 residues. With V trimmed by 5 bases and J by 5 bases, 14 bases remained unmatched. Germline-derived CDR1 and CDR2 are SGHAT and FQNNGV. The CDR3 DNA follows: TGTGCCAGCAGCAAGGGGGACAGCCTGGGCCAATATGGCTACACCTTC. The encoded protein is CASSKGDSLGQYGYTF.

This sequence joins TRBV7-9 and TRBJ1-1; 7 bases are a match to TRBD1. The ends lost 5 bases at V and 6 bases at J; junction bases unmatched: 9. The CDR3 covers 14 residues. Germline CDR1 SEHNR, CDR2 FQNEAQ (reference sequence). CDR3 sequence: CASSIQGPGAEAFF. CDR3 coding DNA: TGTGCCAGCAGCATACAGGGGCCGGGGGCTGAAGCTTTCTTT.

The rearrangement links TRBV10-3 to TRBJ1-1; 8 bases are a match to TRBD1. Losses at the gene ends were 7 bases for V and 5 bases for J; bases not matched to a gene: 9. CDR1 is ENHRY and CDR2 is SYGVKD in the germline V gene. The CDR3 contains 14 residues. CDR3 nucleotides: TGTGCCATCACTCCGGGACAGGAGGGGACTGAAGCTTTCTTT. Translated: CAITPGQEGTEAFF.

This clone has only one observation. The CDR3 region has the DNA TGTGCCAGCAGCGTAGGAAATAGCGGGGGGGCCCCAGATACGCAGTATTTT. Its translation is CASSVGNSGGAPDTQYF. This chain connects TRBV9 to TRBJ2-3; 11 bases align to TRBD2. J was trimmed by 4 bases and V by 0 bases; bases with no gene match: 7. CDR1 is SGDLS and CDR2 is YYNGEE in the germline V gene. CDR3 size: 17 residues.

The chain uses TRBV28 and TRBJ2-5; no firm D call. V lost 4 bases and J 5 bases, leaving 8 bases between the germline ends. This CDR3 is built from 12 residues. Germline-derived CDR1 and CDR2 are MDHEN and SYDVKM. CDR3 in amino acids: CASSSVLETQYF. The CDR3 DNA is TGTGCCAGCAGTTCCGTATTGGAGACCCAGTACTTC.

The rearrangement links TRBV10-3 to TRBJ1-2; D remains unclear. The ends were cut back, 3 bases at V and 5 bases at J, with 7 bases in the middle. Germline-derived CDR1 and CDR2 are ENHRY and SYGVKD. The CDR3 consists of 12 residues. CDR3 nucleotides: TGTGCCATCAGTGATACAAGATATGGCTACACCTTC. It encodes CAISDTRYGYTF.

In this sample, this clone turned up once. J is TRBJ1-2 and V is TRBV6-1; 7 positions match TRBD1. The germline CDR1 and CDR2 sequences are MNHNS and SASEGT. The V gene end was trimmed by 6 bases and the J gene end by 1 base; junction bases not matched to a gene: 2. The CDR3 consists of 13 residues. This CDR3 reads CASSRDSNYGYTF. CDR3 bases: TGTGCCAGCAGCCGGGACAGTAACTATGGCTACACCTTC.

V and J are TRBV7-2 and TRBJ2-3; D is possibly TRBD1 (5 bases). The CDR3 has 12 residues. Trimming cost V 3 bases and J 6 bases, with 7 bases left between them. From germline, CDR1 is SGHTA and CDR2 FQGNSA. The CDR3 sequence: CASSLGRDTQYF. The CDR3 DNA is TGTGCCAGCAGCTTGGGGCGTGATACGCAGTATTTT.

This clone appeared once. The chain couples TRBV6-5 to TRBJ1-2, with D possibly matching TRBD1 (5 bases). This CDR3 contains 13 residues. Per germline, CDR1 MNHEY and CDR2 SVGAGI. V lost 2 bases and J lost 7, with 11 bases in between. The CDR3: CASSYTGDSGYTF. The CDR3 DNA is TGTGCCAGCAGTTACACGGGGGATAGTGGCTACACCTTC.

This sequence joins TRBV7-8 and TRBJ1-2; D is uncertain. V lost 1 base and J 2 bases, leaving 11 bases between the germline ends. The CDR3 length is 15 residues. Germline V gene data show CDR1 as SGHVS and CDR2 as FQNEAQ. CDR3 DNA: TGTGCCAGCAGCTTAGGTCAGGTTCGCAACTATGGCTACACCTTC. Amino acid sequence: CASSLGQVRNYGYTF. The full variable domain, its missing parts supplied by reference TRBV7-8 and TRBJ1-2, is GAGVSQSPRYKVAKRGQDVALRCDPISGHVSLFWYQQALGQGPEFLTYFQNEAQLDKSGLPSDRFFAERPEGSVSTLKIQRTQQEDSAVYLCASSLGQVRNYGYTFGSGTRLTVV.

The chain employs TRBV6-6 and TRBJ1-1, with 7 bases that match TRBD1. Germline values: CDR1 MNHNY, CDR2 SVGAGI (reference sequence). J was trimmed by 6 bases and V by 6 bases; bases with no gene match: 10. The CDR3 totals 14 residues. The CDR3 protein is CASSKTTGVAEAFF. DNA for the CDR3: TGTGCCAGCAGCAAGACCACAGGGGTGGCTGAAGCTTTCTTT.

This clone was seen more than once but under ten times. The rearrangement uses TRBV6-5 and TRBJ1-2; D might be TRBD1 (5 bases). The CDR3 has 15 residues. Germline CDR1 is MNHEY and CDR2 is SVGAGI. Trimming took 5 bases from V and 0 from J, leaving 13 bases between them. The CDR3 DNA follows: TGTGCCAGCAGTAGTTGGGGGGATTCTAACTATGGCTACACCTTC. Its translation: CASSSWGDSNYGYTF.

This clone came up a few times. The chain joins TRBV30 to TRBJ1-5; D unclear. Germline-derived CDR1 and CDR2 are GTSNPN and SVGIG (reference sequence). V was pared by 2 bases and J by 0 bases, with 11 bases between. The CDR3 extends over 15 amino acids. The CDR3 region has the DNA TGTGCCTGGAGTTCAGGCGTCAGTAGCAATCAGCCCCAGCATTTT. Translation: CAWSSGVSSNQPQHF.

V usage is TRBV18 and J usage is TRBJ1-4; 8 bases map to TRBD1. Trimming took 3 bases from V and 2 from J; bases not matched to a gene: 2. Germline V gene lookup returns CDR1 KGHSH and CDR2 LQKENI. CDR3 length: 15 amino acids. CDR3 in amino acids: CASSPDRVTNEKLFF. Written as DNA, the CDR3 is TGTGCCAGCTCACCGGACAGGGTCACTAATGAAAAACTGTTTTTT.

The chain carries TRBV10-3 and TRBJ1-5, with D perhaps TRBD1 (6 bases). In germline, CDR1 is ENHRY, CDR2 SYGVKD. CDR3 length: 15 residues. The ends were cut back, 4 bases at V and 4 bases at J, with 14 bases in the middle. CDR3 DNA sequence: TGTGCCATCAGTGGGTCCTTACAGGGAAATCAGCCCCAGCATTTT. Protein: CAISGSLQGNQPQHF.

CDR3: CASSPFLGQQNEKLFF. DNA of the CDR3: TGTGCCAGCAGCCCATTTTTGGGACAGCAAAATGAAAAACTGTTTTTT. V is TRBV4-2 and J is TRBJ1-4; 7 nucleotides align to TRBD1. The ends lost 4 bases at V and 5 bases at J; junction bases unmatched: 10. The CDR3 covers 16 residues. CDR1 is LGHNA and CDR2 is YNFKEQ in the germline V gene.

This chain uses TRBV10-1 with TRBJ2-5, with TRBD2 as a possible D gene (5 bases). Germline-derived CDR1 and CDR2 are WNHNN and SYGVQD (reference sequence). The CDR3 contains 14 residues. Trimming stripped 2 bases from V and 5 bases from J, with 12 bases between. The CDR3 loop reads CASSEAKTRETQYF. The CDR3 region has the DNA TGCGCCAGCAGTGAGGCCAAAACTAGGGAGACCCAGTACTTC.

The V and J genes are TRBV27 and TRBJ2-2, with D perhaps TRBD2 (5 bases). The CDR3 contains 13 residues. Germline V gives CDR1 MNHEY, CDR2 SMNVEV (reference sequence). Trimming removed 3 bases from V and 7 bases from J, with 9 bases in between. CDR3 loop: CASSFVGGGELFF. In DNA, the CDR3 is TGTGCCAGCAGTTTCGTAGGAGGCGGGGAGCTGTTTTTT.